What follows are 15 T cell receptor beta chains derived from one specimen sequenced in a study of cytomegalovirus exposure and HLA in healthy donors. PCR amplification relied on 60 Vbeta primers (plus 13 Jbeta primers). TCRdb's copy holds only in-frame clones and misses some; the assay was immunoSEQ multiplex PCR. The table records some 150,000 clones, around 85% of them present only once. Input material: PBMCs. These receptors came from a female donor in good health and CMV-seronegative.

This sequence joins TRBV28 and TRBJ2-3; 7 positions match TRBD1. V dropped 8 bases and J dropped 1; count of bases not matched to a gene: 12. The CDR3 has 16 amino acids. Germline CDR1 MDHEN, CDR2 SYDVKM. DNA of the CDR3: TGTGCCAGCCGACAACTTCAGGGGGATGGCACAGATACGCAGTATTTT. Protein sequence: CASRQLQGDGTDTQYF.

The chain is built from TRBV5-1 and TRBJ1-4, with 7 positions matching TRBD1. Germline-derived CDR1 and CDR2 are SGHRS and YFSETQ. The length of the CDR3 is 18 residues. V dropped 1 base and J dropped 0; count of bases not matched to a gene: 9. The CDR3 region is CASSLRGQLLATNEKLFF. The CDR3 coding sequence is TGCGCCAGCAGCTTGAGGGGACAGCTACTTGCAACTAATGAAAAACTGTTTTTT.

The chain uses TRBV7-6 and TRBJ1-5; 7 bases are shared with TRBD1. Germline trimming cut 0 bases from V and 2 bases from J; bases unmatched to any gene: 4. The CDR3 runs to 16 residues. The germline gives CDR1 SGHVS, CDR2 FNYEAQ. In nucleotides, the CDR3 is TGTGCCAGCAGCTTAGCGGCAGGGGGTGGCAATCAGCCCCAGCATTTT. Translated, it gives CASSLAAGGGNQPQHF.

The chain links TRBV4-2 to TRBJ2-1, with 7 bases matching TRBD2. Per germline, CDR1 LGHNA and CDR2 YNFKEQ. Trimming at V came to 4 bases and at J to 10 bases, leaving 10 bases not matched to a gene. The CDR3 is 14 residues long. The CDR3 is CASSLNPTSMEQFF. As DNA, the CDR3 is TGTGCCAGCAGCCTCAATCCGACTAGCATGGAGCAGTTCTTC.

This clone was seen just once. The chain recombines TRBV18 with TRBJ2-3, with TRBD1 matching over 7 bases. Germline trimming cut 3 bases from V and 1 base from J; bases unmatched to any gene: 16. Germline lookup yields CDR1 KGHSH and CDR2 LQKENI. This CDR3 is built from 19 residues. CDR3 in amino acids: CASSPDSDRTGSGTDTQYF. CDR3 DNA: TGTGCCAGCTCACCCGACTCGGACAGGACGGGATCGGGCACAGATACGCAGTATTTT.

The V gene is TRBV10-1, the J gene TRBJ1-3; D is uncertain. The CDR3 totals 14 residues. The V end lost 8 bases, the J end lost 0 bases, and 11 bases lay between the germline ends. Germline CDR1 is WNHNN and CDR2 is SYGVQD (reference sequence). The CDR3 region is CASPLPSSGNTIYF. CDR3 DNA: TGCGCCAGCCCACTTCCGAGCTCTGGAAACACCATATATTTT.

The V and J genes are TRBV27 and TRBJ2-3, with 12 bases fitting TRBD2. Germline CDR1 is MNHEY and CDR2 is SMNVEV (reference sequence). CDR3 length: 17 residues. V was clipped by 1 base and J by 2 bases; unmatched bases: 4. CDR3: CASSLLRLAGDTDTQYF. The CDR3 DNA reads TGTGCCAGCAGTTTATTGAGACTAGCGGGAGACACAGATACGCAGTATTTT.

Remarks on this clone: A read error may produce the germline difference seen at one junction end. The CDR3: CASSQEPSGLGIF. The CDR3 bases are TGCGCCAGCAGCCAGGAACCGAGCGGGCTGGGGATCTTC. The genes are TRBV4-1 and TRBJ2-1, with a tentative D call TRBD2 (6 bases). Germline lookup yields CDR1 MGHRA and CDR2 YSYEKL. The CDR3 is made up of 13 amino acids.

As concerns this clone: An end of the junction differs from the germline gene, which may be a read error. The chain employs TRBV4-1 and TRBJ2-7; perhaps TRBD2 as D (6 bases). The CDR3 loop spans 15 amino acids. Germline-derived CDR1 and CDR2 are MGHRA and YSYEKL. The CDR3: CAISRDFTSLDEQYF. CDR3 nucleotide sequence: TGCGCCATCAGCCGGGACTTCACCTCTCTGGACGAGCAGTACTTC.

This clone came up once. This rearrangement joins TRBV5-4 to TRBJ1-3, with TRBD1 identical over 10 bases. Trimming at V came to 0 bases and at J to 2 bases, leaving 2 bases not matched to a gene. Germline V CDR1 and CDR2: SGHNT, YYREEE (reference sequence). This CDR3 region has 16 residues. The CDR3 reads CASSLGGQGTGNTIYF. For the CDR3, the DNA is TGTGCCAGCAGCTTGGGGGGACAGGGGACTGGAAACACCATATATTTT.

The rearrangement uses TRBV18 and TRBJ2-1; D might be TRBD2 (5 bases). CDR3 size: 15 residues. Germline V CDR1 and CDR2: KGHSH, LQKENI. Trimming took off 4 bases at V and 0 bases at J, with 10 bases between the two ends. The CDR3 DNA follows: TGTGCCAGCTCACAGGTCGGAGGCTCCTACAATGAGCAGTTCTTC. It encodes CASSQVGGSYNEQFF.

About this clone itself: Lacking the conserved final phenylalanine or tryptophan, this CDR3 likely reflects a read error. The CDR3 sequence is CASSRTGSNQPQHV. CDR3 sequence (DNA): TGTGCCAGCAGCCGGACAGGAAGCAATCAGCCCCAGCATGTT. The chain recombines TRBV5-6 with TRBJ1-5; 7 bases map to TRBD1. Germline loops: CDR1 SGHDT, CDR2 YYEEEE. This CDR3 contains 14 residues. The trim removed 4 bases at V and 1 base at J, leaving 2 bases unmatched.

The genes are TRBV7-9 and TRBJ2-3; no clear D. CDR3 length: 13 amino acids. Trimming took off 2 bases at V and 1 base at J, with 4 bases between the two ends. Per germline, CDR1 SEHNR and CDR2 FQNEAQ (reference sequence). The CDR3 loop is CASSLPGTDTQYF. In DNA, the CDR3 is TGTGCCAGCAGCTTACCTGGCACAGATACGCAGTATTTT.

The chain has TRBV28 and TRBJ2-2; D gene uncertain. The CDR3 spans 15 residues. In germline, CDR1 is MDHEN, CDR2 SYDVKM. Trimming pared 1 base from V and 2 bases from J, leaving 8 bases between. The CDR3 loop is CASSLYSPNTGELFF. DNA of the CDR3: TGTGCCAGCAGTTTATATTCCCCAAACACCGGGGAGCTGTTTTTT.

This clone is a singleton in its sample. The CDR3 sequence: CASTRGGGTEAFF. CDR3 in DNA: TGTGCCAGCACTCGAGGGGGCGGCACTGAAGCTTTCTTT. V and J are TRBV28 and TRBJ1-1, with 7 nucleotides matching TRBD1. This CDR3 comprises 13 residues. Looked up from germline, CDR1 is MDHEN and CDR2 is SYDVKM. Trimming at V came to 7 bases and at J to 4 bases, leaving 6 bases not matched to a gene.